Below are 21 T cell receptor beta chains sequenced from a single sample in a study of control samples from healthy donors and cancer patients. Generated by immunoSEQ multiplex PCR, the TCRdb table keeps only in-frame clones and is missing some. This sample carries approximately 140,000 clones, roughly nine tenths of them seen once, and the ten largest clones take roughly 8.4%. The sequenced material came from blood. These receptors all come from a woman aged 25 to 39 in good health.

V usage is TRBV3-1 (or the pseudogene TRBV3-2) and J usage is TRBJ2-3, with 7 positions matching TRBD2. This CDR3 contains 16 residues. CDR1 is LGHDT and CDR2 is YNNKEL in the germline V gene (reference sequence). Trimming cost V 6 bases and J 0 bases; bases outside gene matches: 9. The CDR3 DNA reads as TGTGCCAGCAGTCTCCAGGTGGGAGGGAGCACAGATACGCAGTATTTT. Its protein product is CASSLQVGGSTDTQYF.

The chain carries TRBV7-7 and TRBJ2-5; 9 nucleotides align to TRBD2. This CDR3 contains 16 residues. CDR1 is SSHAT, CDR2 FNYEAQ, per germline (reference sequence). V was clipped by 1 base and J by 5 bases; unmatched bases: 8. CDR3 nucleotides: TGTGCCAGCAGCTTAGAAGGCGCTAGCGGGATGGAGACCCAGTACTTC. The encoded protein is CASSLEGASGMETQYF.

J is TRBJ2-7 and V is TRBV21-1; the DNA was not compared with TRBD1, the D call given in the table. TRBV21-1 is tagged as a pseudogene. The CDR3 is 19 amino acids. The CDR3 nucleotides are TGTGCCAGCAGCAACAAAGGTCCCACCGGGACAGGTGCATCCTACGAGCAGTACTTC. Protein product: CASSNKGPTGTGASYEQYF.

The genes are TRBV16 and TRBJ2-2, with D tentatively TRBD1 (5 bases). The germline gives CDR1 KGHSY, CDR2 FQNENV. Trimming stripped 4 bases from V and 4 bases from J, with 10 bases between. This CDR3 comprises 14 residues. DNA of the CDR3: TGTGCCAGCAGCCTTAGGACAAGCACCGGGGAGCTGTTTTTT. Amino acid sequence: CASSLRTSTGELFF.

The chain carries TRBV5-1 and TRBJ1-6; the D is unclear. In germline, CDR1 is SGHRS, CDR2 YFSETQ. Trimming took 2 bases from V and 5 from J, leaving 5 bases between them. The CDR3 has 13 amino acids. CDR3 sequence (DNA): TGCGCCAGCAGCTTTCTCGATAATTCACCCCTCCACTTT. It translates to CASSFLDNSPLHF.

The genes are TRBV18 and TRBJ1-2; D ambiguous. The CDR3 has 13 residues. Trimming cost V 3 bases and J 5 bases, with 10 bases left between them. CDR1 is KGHSH and CDR2 is LQKENI in the germline V gene. CDR3 protein: CASSPDGVYGYTF. The CDR3 nucleotides read TGTGCCAGCTCACCTGACGGGGTTTATGGCTACACCTTC.

Turning to this clone: This specimen includes other DNA sequences encoding the same CDR3. The J gene is TRBJ1-1, the V gene TRBV7-9; D is ambiguous. The length of the CDR3 is 13 residues. CDR1 is SEHNR, CDR2 FQNEAQ, per germline (reference sequence). V was cut by 3 bases and J by 1 base, with 6 bases left in between. In DNA form, the CDR3 reads TGTGCCAGCAGCTTCAGCGGGAACACTGAAGCTTTCTTT. As protein: CASSFSGNTEAFF.

This chain joins TRBV30 and TRBJ2-5; 11 positions match TRBD2. V lost 0 bases, J lost 1 base, and 7 bases stayed unmatched. CDR1 and CDR2 (germline): GTSNPN, SVGIG (reference sequence). The CDR3 is 17 amino acids. The CDR3 nucleotides are TGTGCCTGGAGTGTAGGGCTAGCGGGAGGCATCCAAGAGACCCAGTACTTC. Amino acids: CAWSVGLAGGIQETQYF.

The V call is TRBV21-1, the J call TRBJ2-3; the table's D call of TRBD2 was not tested on the DNA. TRBV21-1 is shown as a pseudogene. The CDR3 consists of 17 residues. The CDR3 spells CASSKTGLAGGPDTQYF. The CDR3 region has the DNA TGTGCCAGCAGCAAGACCGGACTAGCGGGAGGCCCAGATACGCAGTATTTT.

The chain combines TRBV3-1 (or the pseudogene TRBV3-2) with TRBJ2-5; a weak D match, TRBD2 (6 bases). Germline CDR1 reads LGHDT; CDR2 reads YNNKEL (reference sequence). This CDR3 has 15 amino acids. V was trimmed by 5 bases and J by 4 bases, leaving 17 bases between them. The chain's CDR3 is CASSVLSGQGETQYF. The CDR3 coding sequence is TGTGCCAGCAGCGTCTTGAGCGGGCAGGGAGAGACCCAGTACTTC.

The chain links TRBV5-1 to TRBJ2-2, with D possibly TRBD2 on 6 matching bases. Germline V gene sequence: CDR1 SGHRS, CDR2 YFSETQ. The CDR3 consists of 14 residues. V shed 4 bases and J shed 9 bases, with 16 bases lying between them. The CDR3 bases are TGCGCCAGCAGCGCAGGGACTGTGGAATGGGAGCTGTTTTTT. Translated: CASSAGTVEWELFF.

CDR3 DNA: TGTGCCAGCAGCTTTATAGGGAGCCAAGAGACCCAGTACTTC. This sequence encodes CASSFIGSQETQYF. V gene TRBV7-9 combines with J gene TRBJ2-5; D might be TRBD2 (5 bases). The CDR3 totals 14 residues. CDR1 SEHNR and CDR2 FQNEAQ come from the germline V gene (reference sequence). Deletions cut 3 bases from V and 1 base from J, with 9 bases between.

The J gene is TRBJ1-1, the V gene TRBV21-1. TRBV21-1 constitutes a pseudogene. The CDR3 has 17 amino acids. The CDR3 loop reads CASLHARGGMVDTEAFF. In DNA form, the CDR3 reads TGTGCCAGCCTCCATGCGCGGGGGGGCATGGTGGACACTGAAGCTTTCTTT.

This sequence joins TRBV24-1 and TRBJ2-3; 8 bases are shared with TRBD1. From germline, CDR1 is KGHDR and CDR2 SFDVKD. Trimming cost V 4 bases and J 0 bases; bases outside gene matches: 8. The CDR3 extends over 17 amino acids. CDR3 in amino acids: CATSDQGTGSSTDTQYF. CDR3 DNA: TGTGCCACCAGTGACCAAGGGACAGGTTCTAGCACAGATACGCAGTATTTT.

V is TRBV7-2 and J is TRBJ2-4; TRBD1 aligns across 8 bases. Germline values: CDR1 SGHTA, CDR2 FQGNSA. V shed 4 bases, J shed 5 bases, and the junction held 10 bases outside the gene matches. The CDR3 length is 16 residues. This chain's CDR3 is CASSSPLNRGENIQYF. The DNA of the CDR3 is TGTGCCAGCAGCTCCCCCCTTAACAGGGGGGAAAACATTCAGTACTTC.

V gene TRBV28 combines with J gene TRBJ2-1; 12 bases map to TRBD2. Germline V gives CDR1 MDHEN, CDR2 SYDVKM. The CDR3 spans 16 residues. Losses at the gene ends were 5 bases for V and 0 bases for J; bases not matched to a gene: 2. CDR3 sequence (DNA): TGTGCCAGCAGTGTGACTAGCGGGAGCTCCTACAATGAGCAGTTCTTC. Protein product: CASSVTSGSSYNEQFF.

This rearrangement joins TRBV30 to TRBJ1-1, with 9 bases identical to TRBD1. J was trimmed by 11 bases and V by 3 bases; bases with no gene match: 4. The CDR3 contains 11 residues. CDR1 and CDR2 (germline): GTSNPN, SVGIG (reference sequence). For the CDR3, the DNA is TGTGCCTGGAGCGCGACAGGGGGTGCTTTCTTT. Translating it yields CAWSATGGAFF.

In its sample, this clone was seen once. The CDR3 spells CAWSARGGTTEAFF. Here the CDR3 DNA reads TGTGCCTGGAGTGCCCGGGGCGGAACAACTGAAGCTTTCTTT. This chain links TRBV30 with TRBJ1-1; maybe TRBD1 (5 bases). The CDR3 is 14 residues long. Trimming pared 1 base from V and 5 bases from J, leaving 14 bases between. CDR1 and CDR2 (germline): GTSNPN, SVGIG (reference sequence).

The gene calls are TRBV10-3 and TRBJ2-5; D call uncertain. Trimming removed 8 bases from V and 5 bases from J, with 15 bases in between. This CDR3 contains 13 residues. In germline, CDR1 is ENHRY, CDR2 SYGVKD. The CDR3 region has the DNA TGTGCCATCGGTTATGTCTCTGGTGAGACCCAGTACTTC. Protein product: CAIGYVSGETQYF.

The chain uses TRBV5-1 and TRBJ2-5, with D maybe TRBD2 (6 bases). V was cut by 4 bases and J by 5 bases, with 15 bases left in between. The CDR3 extends over 14 amino acids. Germline CDR1 and CDR2: SGHRS and YFSETQ. CDR3 sequence reads: CASSPGGVSETQYF. CDR3 bases: TGCGCCAGCAGCCCCGGAGGGGTGTCGGAGACCCAGTACTTC.

The chain is built from TRBV5-1 and TRBJ1-1, with a tentative D call TRBD1 (5 bases). CDR3 size: 14 residues. Germline CDR1 is SGHRS and CDR2 is YFSETQ. The germline V and J ends were trimmed by 3 bases and 5 bases, with 14 bases remaining between them. The CDR3 coding sequence is TGCGCCAGCAGCTCCCCAGGGCGAGGGACTGAAGCTTTCTTT. Translation gives CASSSPGRGTEAFF.